This TCR beta chain was identified during a study of blood T cell repertoires in COVID-19. In the study overall: Specimens from acute and convalescent COVID-19 originated in the United States, Italy and Spain. T cells, B-cell-depleted T cells, or PBMCs provided the cDNA or gDNA that served as material.

In the original processing: Reference gene primer amplification gave estimated nucleated cell counts. Some clones are missing from TCRdb's copy, which holds only in-frame ones; the method was immunoSEQ multiplex PCR. D and trimming come from the DNA, and the V and J calls and clone size come from that table. The sample has about 520,000 clones; approximately 83% are singletons. With V trimmed by 6 bases and J by 5 bases, 15 bases remained unmatched. The CDR3 contains 18 residues. Germline CDR1 and CDR2: MNHEY and SVGEGT. The specimen was peripheral blood. The gene calls are TRBV6-2 or TRBV6-3 and TRBJ2-7; TRBD2 matches 14 bases. This TCR was sampled from a human donor in a cohort sampled during active COVID-19. The CDR3 nucleotides are TGTGCCAGCAGCCCAACCCTAGTCGGGACTAGCGGGAGTAACGAGCAGTACTTC. It translates to CASSPTLVGTSGSNEQYF.